A single sample is the source of the 22 T cell receptor beta chains below, sequenced in a study of shared clonotypes between healthy human individuals. Repertoires were generated with immunoSEQ multiplex PCR, while TCRdb's copy carries only in-frame clones and drops some. The table has more than 2 million clones, less than 95% seen once. The naive CD8 population came from CD45RO-negative cells selected for CCR7, without terminally differentiated effector memory CD45RA+ cells. Sequencing was carried out using naive CD8+ T cells sorted from blood. The source is a man between 18 and 29 years old in good health.

The V gene is TRBV5-4, the J gene TRBJ1-1; possible D gene TRBD1, 6 bases. Trimming stripped 3 bases from V and 4 bases from J, with 7 bases between. The CDR3 runs to 12 residues. The V gene's germline CDR1 is SGHNT and CDR2 YYREEE (reference sequence). The CDR3 protein is CASSWGPTEAFF. DNA for the CDR3: TGTGCCAGCAGCTGGGGGCCCACTGAAGCTTTCTTT.

This clone was seen a single time. V and J are TRBV5-6 and TRBJ1-4, with TRBD1 matching over 8 bases. V lost 2 bases, J lost 9 bases, and 6 bases stayed unmatched. The CDR3 is 14 residues long. Germline CDR1 is SGHDT and CDR2 is YYEEEE. CDR3 region: CASSFGTGAQKLFF. Written as DNA, the CDR3 is TGTGCCAGCAGCTTTGGGACAGGCGCCCAAAAACTGTTTTTT.

The CDR3 loop reads CASSHHPSSGTLPPAYNEQFF. The CDR3 nucleotides are TGTGCCAGCAGCCACCACCCTTCTAGCGGGACCCTCCCACCCGCTTACAATGAGCAGTTCTTC. The chain uses TRBV14 and TRBJ2-1; TRBD2 matches 9 bases. CDR1 is SGHDN, CDR2 FVKESK, per germline. The CDR3 has 21 amino acids. With 3 bases clipped from V and 4 bases from J, the junction kept 22 bases outside the gene matches. The whole variable domain, remainder taken from reference TRBV14 and TRBJ2-1, is EAGVTQFPSHSVIEKGQTVTLRCDPISGHDNLYWYRRVMGKEIKFLLHFVKESKQDESGMPNNRFLAERTGGTYSTLKVQPAELEDSGVYFCASSHHPSSGTLPPAYNEQFFGPGTRLTVL.

The chain combines TRBV6-5 with TRBJ1-2; D is unclear. The CDR3 is made up of 13 amino acids. Trimming left V 4 bases short and J 7 bases short, with 13 bases between. CDR1 is MNHEY, CDR2 SVGAGI, per germline. The CDR3 DNA is TGTGCCAGCAGTTCCAGCCAGGCGCGTGGCTACACCTTC. This sequence encodes CASSSSQARGYTF.

With regard to this clone: Other DNA sequences from this sample encode an identical CDR3 as well. The chain recombines TRBV6-1 with TRBJ2-7; D uncertain. The CDR3 consists of 13 residues. Trimming left V 1 base short and J 4 bases short, with 8 bases between. Germline V gene lookup returns CDR1 MNHNS and CDR2 SASEGT. This CDR3 reads CASSEGSLYEQYF. DNA of the CDR3: TGTGCCAGCAGTGAAGGGTCGCTTTACGAGCAGTACTTC.

V usage is TRBV7-3 and J usage is TRBJ2-2, with D maybe TRBD1 (6 bases). V was shortened by 5 bases and J by 0 bases, with 13 bases between the two germline ends. Germline CDR1 SGHTA, CDR2 FQGTGA. The CDR3 is 16 amino acids. CDR3 DNA: TGTGCCAGCAGCCCCACAAGGACAGCGAACACCGGGGAGCTGTTTTTT. Its translation is CASSPTRTANTGELFF.

This rearrangement joins TRBV27 to TRBJ2-5; a possible D gene is TRBD2 (6 bases). The CDR3 covers 14 residues. Germline lookup yields CDR1 MNHEY and CDR2 SMNVEV (reference sequence). V was pared by 3 bases and J by 0 bases, with 8 bases between. The CDR3 DNA reads TGTGCCAGCAGTTTGCGGGGCAACCAAGAGACCCAGTACTTC. Residues: CASSLRGNQETQYF.

This rearrangement joins TRBV28 to TRBJ1-4, with D perhaps TRBD1 (6 bases). The CDR3 is made up of 15 amino acids. V was shortened by 7 bases and J by 7 bases, with 19 bases between the two germline ends. The germline V gene has CDR1 MDHEN and CDR2 SYDVKM. CDR3 nucleotide sequence: TGTGCCAGCATCTTGGGGGGGCTCCCGGGTGAAAAACTGTTTTTT. This gives the protein CASILGGLPGEKLFF. The full variable domain, completed using reference TRBV28 and TRBJ1-4, is DVKVTQSSRYLVKRTGEKVFLECVQDMDHENMFWYRQDPGLGLRLIYFSYDVKMKEKGDIPEGYSVSREKKERFSLILESASTNQTSMYLCASILGGLPGEKLFFGSGTQLSVL.

The gene calls are TRBV6-5 and TRBJ1-2, with TRBD1 as a possible D gene (5 bases). V was shortened by 2 bases and J by 4 bases, with 17 bases between the two germline ends. The CDR3 runs to 16 residues. CDR1 and CDR2 from the germline V gene are MNHEY and SVGAGI. CDR3 amino acids: CASSYNTLGEIYGYTF. The CDR3 DNA sequence: TGTGCCAGCAGTTACAATACGCTAGGGGAGATCTATGGCTACACCTTC.

The chain combines TRBV27 with TRBJ2-3, with no clear D. The CDR3 contains 18 residues. Germline assignment: CDR1 MNHEY and CDR2 SMNVEV (reference sequence). The V and J ends lost 6 bases and 1 base respectively, with 23 bases between them. The CDR3 sequence: CASRRIPEALHGTDTQYF. In DNA, the CDR3 is TGTGCCAGCAGACGAATCCCGGAAGCTCTCCATGGCACAGATACGCAGTATTTT.

The chain carries TRBV7-3 and TRBJ2-1; 9 bases match TRBD2. This CDR3 contains 15 residues. Trimming cost V 5 bases and J 7 bases; bases outside gene matches: 9. Per germline, CDR1 SGHTA and CDR2 FQGTGA. The CDR3 sequence is CASSTVASGANEQFF. CDR3 DNA sequence: TGTGCCAGCAGCACAGTGGCTAGCGGGGCTAATGAGCAGTTCTTC.

J is TRBJ2-5 and V is TRBV28; 12 nucleotides line up with TRBD1. CDR1 MDHEN and CDR2 SYDVKM come from the germline V gene. The CDR3 extends over 19 amino acids. The V gene end was trimmed by 4 bases and the J gene end by 1 base; junction bases not matched to a gene: 13. CDR3 in amino acids: CASSSPGQGALVRQETQYF. As DNA, the CDR3 is TGTGCCAGCAGTTCCCCGGGACAGGGGGCCTTAGTGCGCCAAGAGACCCAGTACTTC. The whole variable domain, filled in from reference TRBV28 and TRBJ2-5, reads DVKVTQSSRYLVKRTGEKVFLECVQDMDHENMFWYRQDPGLGLRLIYFSYDVKMKEKGDIPEGYSVSREKKERFSLILESASTNQTSMYLCASSSPGQGALVRQETQYFGPGTRLLVL.

This chain links TRBV19 with TRBJ1-4, with D tentatively TRBD1 (6 bases). In germline, CDR1 is LNHDA, CDR2 SQIVND (reference sequence). The length of the CDR3 is 16 residues. V was pared by 0 bases and J by 2 bases, with 10 bases between. The CDR3 region has the DNA TGTGCCAGTAGTATAGAGGGGGCGCTGACTAATGAAAAACTGTTTTTT. Its translation is CASSIEGALTNEKLFF.

This clone is a singleton in its sample. The chain has TRBV27 and TRBJ2-1; D not resolved. Trimming stripped 2 bases from V and 3 bases from J, with 11 bases between. The germline V gene has CDR1 MNHEY and CDR2 SMNVEV (reference sequence). The CDR3 is 15 residues long. CDR3 DNA: TGTGCCAGCAGTTTAGGAGTAGACCTCTACAATGAGCAGTTCTTC. Residues: CASSLGVDLYNEQFF.

The CDR3 region is CASSRIGGEGQPQHF. The CDR3 DNA reads TGCGCCAGCAGCCGGATTGGGGGCGAGGGTCAGCCCCAGCATTTT. The chain links TRBV4-1 to TRBJ1-5; TRBD1 is a possible D gene (6 bases). The CDR3 consists of 15 residues. CDR1 is MGHRA, CDR2 YSYEKL, per germline. V was shortened by 4 bases and J by 6 bases, with 16 bases between the two germline ends.

As concerns this clone: The sample has other DNA sequences that encode this CDR3 too. Written as DNA, the CDR3 is TGTGCCAGCTCCTACGGGGAGGGTTCCTACGAGCAGTACTTC. This sequence encodes CASSYGEGSYEQYF. This chain links TRBV6-5 with TRBJ2-7; 7 bases agree with TRBD2. In germline, CDR1 is MNHEY, CDR2 SVGAGI. Losses at the gene ends were 8 bases for V and 1 base for J; bases not matched to a gene: 8. The CDR3 runs 14 residues.

The chain has TRBV27 and TRBJ2-5; D perhaps matches TRBD1 (5 bases). The germline V gene has CDR1 MNHEY and CDR2 SMNVEV (reference sequence). The CDR3 contains 14 residues. The V gene lost 4 bases and the J gene lost 4 bases, with 13 bases spanning the gap. The CDR3 DNA follows: TGTGCCAGCAGTTATGGAGCAGGGCTAGAGACCCAGTACTTC. This sequence encodes CASSYGAGLETQYF.

The rearrangement joins TRBV5-4 to TRBJ1-1, with a possible D match to TRBD1 (6 bases). CDR3 length: 14 amino acids. V was pared by 4 bases and J by 3 bases, with 13 bases between. Germline lookup yields CDR1 SGHNT and CDR2 YYREEE (reference sequence). CDR3 in amino acids: CASSLQEGDTEAFF. The CDR3 DNA is TGTGCCAGCAGCCTACAGGAGGGGGACACTGAAGCTTTCTTT.

This chain uses TRBV7-9 with TRBJ2-1; weak D call: TRBD1 (5 bases). Deletions cut 6 bases from V and 3 bases from J, with 15 bases between. This CDR3 has 15 residues. Germline V lookup: CDR1 SEHNR, CDR2 FQNEAQ (reference sequence). DNA of the CDR3: TGTGCCAGCAGTCAACCGTTAGGGGTCTACAATGAGCAGTTCTTC. This encodes CASSQPLGVYNEQFF.

The chain carries TRBV4-3 and TRBJ2-2, with D perhaps TRBD2 (5 bases). The V end lost 0 bases, the J end lost 0 bases, and 17 bases lay between the germline ends. Looked up from germline, CDR1 is LGHNA and CDR2 is YSLEER. The CDR3 extends over 19 amino acids. The CDR3 DNA reads TGCGCCAGCAGCCAAGATACCCCCCTAGCCGATACGAACACCGGGGAGCTGTTTTTT. It is translated as CASSQDTPLADTNTGELFF.

The chain is built from TRBV14 and TRBJ1-6; 7 bases agree with TRBD1. The CDR3 covers 17 residues. Germline V gene sequence: CDR1 SGHDN, CDR2 FVKESK. J was trimmed by 7 bases and V by 3 bases; bases with no gene match: 12. For the CDR3, the DNA is TGTGCCAGCAGCCACCCATACGGACAGGTCGACAATTCACCCCTCCACTTT. As protein: CASSHPYGQVDNSPLHF.

The chain combines TRBV29-1 with TRBJ1-1; D is unclear. The CDR3 covers 16 residues. Germline CDR1 and CDR2: SQVTM and ANQGSEA. Between the trimmed V and J ends, which lost 1 base and 0 bases, there was a span of 15 bases. The DNA for the CDR3 is TGCAGCGTTGAAGGGGAAAAGGCCTTTATGAACACTGAAGCTTTCTTT. This translates into CSVEGEKAFMNTEAFF.